Presented here are 31 T cell receptor beta chains from one specimen sequenced in a study of T cell responses to AZD1222 COVID-19 vaccine. Method: immunoSEQ multiplex PCR; TCRdb's copy keeps in-frame clones and lacks some. The sample includes about 99,000 clones, approximately 91% of them seen just once. The sample here was peripheral blood, taken 28 days after the second AZD1222 dose. The origin of the receptors is an adult who received the AZD1222 COVID-19 vaccine.

The chain recombines TRBV25-1 with TRBJ1-2; 7 positions agree with TRBD1. The CDR3 is 13 amino acids. The germline V gene encodes CDR1 MGHDK and CDR2 SYGVNS. The V and J ends lost 8 bases and 4 bases, in that order; junction bases with no gene match: 7. The CDR3 reads CASFSGQSYGYTF. The CDR3 region has the DNA TGTGCCAGCTTTTCGGGACAGAGCTATGGCTACACCTTC.

V usage is TRBV30 and J usage is TRBJ1-3, with 7 bases identical to TRBD1. V shed 3 bases and J 0 bases; nucleotides not matched to a gene: 11. The germline V gene has CDR1 GTSNPN and CDR2 SVGIG (reference sequence). The CDR3 is 17 residues long. DNA of the CDR3: TGTGCCTGGAGCCGCACACAGGGGCGACTCTCTGGAAACACCATATATTTT. Its translation: CAWSRTQGRLSGNTIYF.

This sequence joins TRBV5-1 and TRBJ1-1, with D perhaps TRBD1 (5 bases). Trimming left V 8 bases short and J 2 bases short, with 16 bases between. The V gene's germline CDR1 is SGHRS and CDR2 YFSETQ. The CDR3 is 14 amino acids. The DNA of the CDR3 is TGCGCCAGTTCACTACAGGCGACCAACACTGAAGCTTTCTTT. Its protein product is CASSLQATNTEAFF.

This chain links TRBV6-5 with TRBJ2-7, with TRBD1 matching 9 bases. The V gene end was trimmed by 4 bases and the J gene end by 6 bases; junction bases not matched to a gene: 4. In germline, CDR1 is MNHEY, CDR2 SVGAGI. The CDR3 contains 13 residues. The CDR3 reads CASSSNRGREQYF. As DNA, the CDR3 is TGTGCCAGCAGTTCGAACAGGGGGCGCGAGCAGTACTTC.

V and J are TRBV18 and TRBJ2-5; the D gene is possibly TRBD2 (6 bases). CDR3 length: 15 amino acids. From germline, CDR1 is KGHSH and CDR2 LQKENI. Trimming cost V 6 bases and J 2 bases, with 16 bases left between them. CDR3 DNA: TGTGCCAGCTCCGTCGAGGGACTGAGTCAAGAGACCCAGTACTTC. As protein: CASSVEGLSQETQYF.

This clone turned up a few times. The chain combines TRBV3-1 (or the pseudogene TRBV3-2) with TRBJ1-1; D gene unclear. Germline assignment: CDR1 LGHDT and CDR2 YNNKEL (reference sequence). The CDR3 covers 13 residues. V shed 4 bases and J shed 10 bases, with 16 bases lying between them. CDR3 bases: TGTGCCAGCAGCCGTTCAATTGAGGGAGGAGCTTTCTTT. Encoded protein: CASSRSIEGGAFF.

V gene TRBV28 combines with J gene TRBJ1-2; no clear D. V was trimmed by 9 bases and J by 8 bases, leaving 13 bases between them. Germline V CDR1 and CDR2: MDHEN, SYDVKM. This CDR3 has 11 amino acids. This chain's CDR3 is CASYVGFGYTF. As DNA, the CDR3 is TGTGCCAGTTATGTCGGTTTCGGCTACACCTTC.

This clone appeared a few times. The DNA of the CDR3 is TGTGCCAGCAGTTCCAATCCCCAGGGGAACACTGAAGCTTTCTTT. It encodes CASSSNPQGNTEAFF. The rearrangement links TRBV28 to TRBJ1-1; TRBD1 is a possible D gene (5 bases). Germline V gives CDR1 MDHEN, CDR2 SYDVKM. The CDR3 loop spans 15 amino acids. The germline V and J ends were trimmed by 4 bases and 1 base, with 13 bases remaining between them.

V and J are TRBV6-2 or TRBV6-3 and TRBJ2-2; D is perhaps TRBD1 or TRBD2 (6 bases each). The CDR3 is 12 residues long. Germline V gene data show CDR1 as MNHEY and CDR2 as SVGEGT. V was clipped by 6 bases and J by 9 bases, with 11 bases between them. The DNA for the CDR3 is TGTGCCAGCAGCGAGGGGGGCAGGGAGCTGTTTTTT. This gives the protein CASSEGGRELFF.

The chain joins TRBV3-1 (or the pseudogene TRBV3-2) to TRBJ2-1; D is unclear. The CDR3 length is 14 residues. The germline gives CDR1 LGHDT, CDR2 YNNKEL (reference sequence). The germline V and J ends were trimmed by 1 base and 6 bases, with 10 bases remaining between them. The CDR3 protein is CASSQGNSVNEQFF. In DNA form, the CDR3 reads TGTGCCAGCAGCCAAGGGAACTCCGTCAATGAGCAGTTCTTC.

This clone has more than one count but fewer than ten. This chain links TRBV30 with TRBJ2-1, with TRBD2 matching over 7 bases. Germline V gene lookup returns CDR1 GTSNPN and CDR2 SVGIG (reference sequence). After removal of 0 bases from V and 8 bases from J, the junction contained 1 base not matched to a gene. The CDR3 totals 12 residues. The CDR3 nucleotides are TGTGCCTGGAGTGTAGCGGGGTATGAGCAGTTCTTC. Translating it yields CAWSVAGYEQFF.

This clone turned up a few times. The chain employs TRBV6-2 or TRBV6-3 and TRBJ1-5; D possibly corresponds to TRBD1 (5 bases). The germline V gene encodes CDR1 MNHEY and CDR2 SVGEGT. The CDR3 is 17 residues long. V dropped 6 bases and J dropped 2 bases, with 20 bases sitting between them. The CDR3 is CASSPRVLGLGNQPQHF. DNA of the CDR3: TGTGCCAGCAGCCCTCGGGTTCTGGGACTGGGCAATCAGCCCCAGCATTTT.

The J gene is TRBJ1-4, the V gene TRBV15; weak D call: TRBD1 (5 bases). CDR3 size: 15 residues. The germline V gene encodes CDR1 LNHNV and CDR2 YYDKDF (reference sequence). Trimming took 6 bases from V and 2 from J, leaving 13 bases between them. CDR3 loop: CATSTSGGTNEKLFF. CDR3 coding DNA: TGTGCCACCAGTACCTCGGGGGGTACTAATGAAAAACTGTTTTTT.

The rearrangement uses TRBV5-1 and TRBJ1-4; 12 positions match TRBD1. CDR1 and CDR2 (germline): SGHRS, YFSETQ. V trimming: 4 bases; J trimming: 0 bases; junction bases outside the gene matches: 4. The CDR3 has 17 amino acids. DNA of the CDR3: TGCGCCAGCAGCGGCGGGACAGGGGGCCCAACTAATGAAAAACTGTTTTTT. Translated, it gives CASSGGTGGPTNEKLFF.

DNA of the CDR3: TGTGCCAGCAGCTCCCAGGGGACAGGGCGTCCCAGACTGAATTCACCCCTCCACTTT. Amino acids: CASSSQGTGRPRLNSPLHF. The gene calls are TRBV7-9 and TRBJ1-6; 9 positions agree with TRBD1. This CDR3 is built from 19 residues. V was pared by 4 bases and J by 7 bases, with 17 bases of the junction left unmatched. The germline V gene has CDR1 SEHNR and CDR2 FQNEAQ (reference sequence).

The genes are TRBV5-8 and TRBJ2-3, with D possibly matching TRBD1 (6 bases). V was clipped by 1 base and J by 6 bases, with 15 bases between them. This CDR3 is 15 amino acids long. Germline CDR1 is SGHTS and CDR2 is YDEGEE. CDR3 bases: TGTGCCAGCAGCTTGCCGGGACACCAAACGGATACGCAGTATTTT. Its translation is CASSLPGHQTDTQYF. The complete variable domain, with remaining parts taken from reference TRBV5-8 and TRBJ2-3, reads EAGVTQSPTHLIKTRGQQATLRCSPISGHTSVYWYQQALGLGLQFLLWYDEGEERNRGNFPPRFSGRQFPNYSSELNVNALELEDSALYLCASSLPGHQTDTQYFGPGTRLTVL.

With regard to this clone: At the DNA level, this CDR3 is encoded by other sequences in the same sample as well. CDR3 bases: TGTGCCAGCAGCCTACAGGGCGAGAACTATGGCTACACCTTC. The encoded protein is CASSLQGENYGYTF. The chain is built from TRBV28 and TRBJ1-2; TRBD1 is a possible D gene (6 bases). V was clipped by 6 bases and J by 2 bases, with 13 bases between them. Germline CDR1 MDHEN, CDR2 SYDVKM. The CDR3 runs 14 residues.

V and J are TRBV18 and TRBJ2-2, with D uncertain. This CDR3 contains 13 residues. Germline V gene data show CDR1 as KGHSH and CDR2 as LQKENI. Trimming pared 6 bases from V and 3 bases from J, leaving 8 bases between. The CDR3 sequence is CASSPPDTGELFF. The CDR3 DNA is TGTGCCAGCTCTCCCCCGGACACCGGGGAGCTGTTTTTT.

The chain joins TRBV11-2 to TRBJ2-5; either TRBD1 or TRBD2 may fit D (5 bases each). Trimming cost V 2 bases and J 6 bases, with 16 bases left between them. The length of the CDR3 is 15 residues. Germline lookup yields CDR1 SGHAT and CDR2 FQNNGV. The DNA of the CDR3 is TGTGCCAGCAGCTTATTACCGGGACCAAGGCAGACCCAGTACTTC. This encodes CASSLLPGPRQTQYF.

The V call is TRBV10-2, the J call TRBJ2-5; possible D gene TRBD1, 6 bases. The CDR3 runs 14 residues. Germline V gene lookup returns CDR1 WSHSY and CDR2 SAAADI. V lost 6 bases and J lost 1, with 12 bases in between. CDR3 in amino acids: CASRGTLLQETQYF. CDR3 nucleotides: TGCGCCAGCAGAGGGACATTACTCCAAGAGACCCAGTACTTC.

V and J are TRBV29-1 and TRBJ2-2; possible D gene TRBD1, 6 bases. This CDR3 comprises 13 residues. Trimming cost V 7 bases and J 1 base, with 10 bases left between them. Germline CDR1 is SQVTM and CDR2 is ANQGSEA. The CDR3 spells CSAGQLNTGELFF. CDR3 bases: TGCAGCGCCGGACAGTTGAACACCGGGGAGCTGTTTTTT.

This clone appeared a single time. V is TRBV11-3 and J is TRBJ2-7; TRBD1 or TRBD2 may be the D gene (5 bases each). The CDR3 runs 14 residues. V gave up 5 bases and J gave up 4 bases, with 15 bases separating them. Germline V gene sequence: CDR1 SGHNT, CDR2 YENEEA. CDR3 coding DNA: TGTGCCAGCAGCCTCCCGGGACGGAAGTACGAGCAGTACTTC. The encoded protein is CASSLPGRKYEQYF.

V and J are TRBV29-1 and TRBJ2-3; no clear D. Germline V CDR1 and CDR2: SQVTM, ANQGSEA. The germline V and J ends were trimmed by 3 bases and 1 base, with 8 bases remaining between them. The CDR3 extends over 13 amino acids. Here the CDR3 DNA reads TGCAGCGTTGACCCGGTGGGCACAGATACGCAGTATTTT. It specifies CSVDPVGTDTQYF.

This chain links TRBV12-3 or TRBV12-4 with TRBJ1-3; unclear D gene. V lost 6 bases and J 4 bases, leaving 10 bases between the germline ends. This CDR3 spans 13 amino acids. The DNA for the CDR3 is TGTGCCAGCAGCCTTGGCTTAGGAAACACCATATATTTT. It yields the protein CASSLGLGNTIYF.

This sequence joins TRBV6-5 and TRBJ2-3; unclear D gene. The germline V and J ends were trimmed by 2 bases and 2 bases, with 14 bases remaining between them. Per the germline V gene, CDR1 is MNHEY and CDR2 is SVGAGI. The CDR3 contains 16 residues. The CDR3 region has the DNA TGTGCCAGCAGTTACCCCGTGAAAGGCGACACAGATACGCAGTATTTT. As protein: CASSYPVKGDTDTQYF.

V and J are TRBV6-5 and TRBJ1-1; D is undetermined. The CDR3 spans 16 residues. Germline-derived CDR1 and CDR2 are MNHEY and SVGAGI. Trimming took 2 bases from V and 1 from J, leaving 14 bases between them. CDR3: CASSYRRGMTNTEAFF. In nucleotides, the CDR3 is TGTGCCAGCAGTTACCGGCGGGGTATGACGAACACTGAAGCTTTCTTT.

V gene TRBV18 combines with J gene TRBJ2-1; 13 nucleotides match TRBD2. The length of the CDR3 is 17 residues. Trimming took 3 bases from V and 4 from J; bases not matched to a gene: 6. The germline V gene has CDR1 KGHSH and CDR2 LQKENI. CDR3 in DNA: TGTGCCAGCTCACCGAAGCCGGGACTAGCGGGGTACAATGAGCAGTTCTTC. This gives the protein CASSPKPGLAGYNEQFF.

The gene calls are TRBV5-1 and TRBJ2-5, with D perhaps TRBD1 (5 bases). This CDR3 comprises 15 residues. V was trimmed by 0 bases and J by 3 bases, leaving 12 bases between them. Germline CDR1 is SGHRS and CDR2 is YFSETQ. CDR3 sequence reads: CASSLGGQTKETQYF. DNA for the CDR3: TGCGCCAGCAGCTTGGGGGGCCAGACCAAAGAGACCCAGTACTTC.

The chain uses TRBV5-5 and TRBJ2-5; the match to TRBD1 covers 12 bases. The CDR3 is 15 amino acids. Germline V lookup: CDR1 SGHKS, CDR2 YYEKEE (reference sequence). V lost 4 bases, J lost 5 bases, and 6 bases stayed unmatched. CDR3 in DNA: TGTGCCAGCAGCGGCCGGGACAGGGGGCCGGAGACCCAGTACTTC. Its protein product is CASSGRDRGPETQYF.

This chain connects TRBV2 to TRBJ1-1; D remains ambiguous. Germline CDR1 and CDR2: SNHLY and FYNNEI. With 0 bases removed from V and 13 bases from J, the gap between germline ends came to 0 bases. The CDR3 extends over 8 amino acids. The DNA for the CDR3 is TGTGCCAGCAGTGAAGCTTTCTTT. It codes for CASSEAFF.

V and J are TRBV28 and TRBJ1-5; 9 bases are shared with TRBD1. V trimming: 7 bases; J trimming: 6 bases; junction bases outside the gene matches: 7. The CDR3 loop spans 14 amino acids. CDR1 and CDR2 (germline): MDHEN, SYDVKM. The CDR3 loop is CASTDRGRGQPQHF. CDR3 sequence (DNA): TGTGCCAGCACCGACAGGGGGAGAGGTCAGCCCCAGCATTTT.